A selection of T cell receptor beta chains follows, all from one sample in a study of cytomegalovirus exposure and HLA in healthy donors. Here immunoSEQ multiplex PCR was the method, and the copy in TCRdb shows in-frame clones only, minus some. The top ten hold 0.65% to 0.7% of the sample, which has approximately 82,000 clones, more than 85% seen once. Sequenced material: PBMCs. Receptors originate from a man aged 18 to 29 in good health and CMV-seronegative. Both conserved end residues are part of each CDR3. Each record gives: clone size, V gene, D gene, J gene, CDR3 DNA, CDR3 protein. D genes are given only for firm matches. The size of a clone is reported for some rows only, either as once, few or many, or as a class for expanded clones.

size: -
V: TRBV29-1
D: TRBD2
J: TRBJ2-3
DNA: TGCAGCGTTGAAGAGACACTCGCGGGAGGGCCAAATACGCAGTATTTT
CDR3: CSVEETLAGGPNTQYF

size: -
V: TRBV6-6
D: -
J: TRBJ2-1
DNA: TGTGCCAGCAGTCGCGGACTGTACAATGAGCAGTTCTTC
CDR3: CASSRGLYNEQFF

size: -
V: TRBV25-1
D: TRBD1
J: TRBJ2-7
DNA: TGTGCCAGCAGTGAGGGCGGGACAGGGTCCTACGAGCAGTACTTC
CDR3: CASSEGGTGSYEQYF

size: -
V: TRBV10-2
D: -
J: TRBJ2-2
DNA: TGCGCCAGCAGTGAACGGTGGGGGAGGACCGGGGAGCTGTTTTTT
CDR3: CASSERWGRTGELFF

size: -
V: TRBV5-4
D: -
J: TRBJ2-2
DNA: TGTGCCAGCAGCTTGGCTCTAACGGGAGCCACCGGGGAGCTGTTTTTT
CDR3: CASSLALTGATGELFF

size: -
V: TRBV19
D: -
J: TRBJ1-1
DNA: TGTGCCAGTAGTATAGATCGGGAGGGAGACACTGAAGCTTTCTTT
CDR3: CASSIDREGDTEAFF

size: once
V: TRBV12-2
D: -
J: TRBJ1-1
DNA: TGTGCAAGTCGTAACAGGGAGAACACTGAAGCTTTCTTT
CDR3: CASRNRENTEAFF

size: -
V: TRBV19
D: TRBD1
J: TRBJ2-6
DNA: TGTGCCAGTAGTGCCCGACAGGGGCGCCACTCTGGGGCCAACGTCCTGACTTTC
CDR3: CASSARQGRHSGANVLTF

size: few
V: TRBV6-5
D: TRBD1
J: TRBJ1-2
DNA: TGTGCCAGCGGAACGACAGGGGAGGATGGCTACACCTTC
CDR3: CASGTTGEDGYTF

size: -
V: TRBV30
D: -
J: TRBJ1-2
DNA: TGTGCCTGGGCCGCCTCCAGCTATGGCTACACCTTC
CDR3: CAWAASSYGYTF

size: -
V: TRBV30
D: -
J: TRBJ2-3
DNA: TGTGCCTGGAGTGTACGGGGTAGAATCACAGATACGCAGTATTTT
CDR3: CAWSVRGRITDTQYF

size: -
V: TRBV10-2
D: -
J: TRBJ2-7
DNA: TGCGCCAGCAGTGAGAAACCCAGATACGAGCAGTACTTC
CDR3: CASSEKPRYEQYF

size: -
V: TRBV19
D: TRBD1
J: TRBJ1-4
DNA: TGTGCCAGTAGTACGGACAGGGCTAATGAAAAACTGTTTTTT
CDR3: CASSTDRANEKLFF

size: once
V: TRBV27
D: -
J: TRBJ1-5
DNA: TGTGCCAGCAGTTTGGGCACAAGCAATCAGCCCCAGCATTTT
CDR3: CASSLGTSNQPQHF

size: -
V: TRBV5-1
D: -
J: TRBJ2-3
DNA: TGCGCCAGCAGCCCCGCCTACCTTAGCACAGATACGCAGTATTTT
CDR3: CASSPAYLSTDTQYF

size: -
V: TRBV28
D: -
J: TRBJ2-7
DNA: TGTGCCAGCACCCTGGTGGCGGGACCCTCCTACGAGCAGTACTTC
CDR3: CASTLVAGPSYEQYF

size: -
V: TRBV20-1
D: -
J: TRBJ2-3
DNA: TGCAGTGCTAGCCGAGATACGCAGTATTTT
CDR3: CSASRDTQYF

size: -
V: TRBV7-9
D: -
J: TRBJ2-2
DNA: TGTGCCAGCAGCTTAGTATTGTTGCAGGGGGAGCTGTTTTTT
CDR3: CASSLVLLQGELFF

size: -
V: TRBV5-1
D: -
J: TRBJ1-1
DNA: TGCGCCAGCAGCTTGGCCGGGGGAGGAGGGAACACTGAAGCTTTCTTT
CDR3: CASSLAGGGGNTEAFF

size: -
V: TRBV10-2
D: TRBD2
J: TRBJ2-5
DNA: TGCGCCAGCAGGGAGCGGGGGGGACAAGAGACCCAGTACTTC
CDR3: CASRERGGQETQYF

size: once
V: TRBV7-9
D: TRBD2
J: TRBJ2-1
DNA: TGTGCCAGCAGCTTCCGGACTAGCGCTACCTACAATGAGCAGTTCTTC
CDR3: CASSFRTSATYNEQFF

size: -
V: TRBV7-2
D: TRBD2
J: TRBJ2-5
DNA: TGTGCCAGCAGACTAGCGGGGGGGATTGAGACCCAGTACTTC
CDR3: CASRLAGGIETQYF

size: once
V: TRBV2
D: TRBD2
J: TRBJ2-5
DNA: TGTGCCAGCAGTGTAACACTAGCGGGGGGGCCTAGACAAGAGACCCAGTACTTC
CDR3: CASSVTLAGGPRQETQYF

size: -
V: TRBV5-8
D: TRBD1
J: TRBJ2-2
DNA: TGTGCCAGCAGCACGGACAGGAATTTCGGGGAGCTGTTTTTT
CDR3: CASSTDRNFGELFF

size: -
V: TRBV7-2
D: TRBD1
J: TRBJ1-1
DNA: TGTGCCAGCAGGTTGGACAGGTATGAAGCTTTCTTT
CDR3: CASRLDRYEAFF

size: -
V: TRBV4-1
D: TRBD2
J: TRBJ2-1
DNA: TGCGCCAGCAGCCAACGAGCGGGGCCAGGGGAGCAGTTCTTC
CDR3: CASSQRAGPGEQFF

size: -
V: TRBV6-5
D: -
J: TRBJ2-5
DNA: TGTGCCAGCAGTTACTCGGGCCTTGAAGAGACCCAGTACTTC
CDR3: CASSYSGLEETQYF

size: -
V: TRBV28
D: TRBD2
J: TRBJ2-7
DNA: TGTGCCAGCATTGTGGGTAGCGGGAGGGGTGTCGGCTCCTACGAGCAGTACTTC
CDR3: CASIVGSGRGVGSYEQYF

size: -
V: TRBV4-2
D: TRBD2
J: TRBJ2-3
DNA: TGTGCCAGCAGCCAAGGGACTAGCGGGGGGGCAGATACGCAGTATTTT
CDR3: CASSQGTSGGADTQYF

size: -
V: TRBV10-1
D: -
J: TRBJ1-2
DNA: TGCGCCAGCAGTGACGGGTATGGCTACACCTTC
CDR3: CASSDGYGYTF

size: -
V: TRBV15
D: -
J: TRBJ2-5
DNA: TGTGCCACCAGCAGAGATAGGCACAGGGCATACCAAGAGACCCAGTACTTC
CDR3: CATSRDRHRAYQETQYF

size: few
V: TRBV2
D: TRBD2
J: TRBJ2-2
DNA: TGTGCCAGCAGGACGCTAGCGGGAGTTACCGGGGAGCTGTTTTTT
CDR3: CASRTLAGVTGELFF

size: -
V: TRBV11-2
D: -
J: TRBJ1-2
DNA: TGTGCCAGCAGTTTCGGAGACGGCGGGCTGTTCTATGGCTACACCTTC
CDR3: CASSFGDGGLFYGYTF

size: -
V: TRBV10-2
D: -
J: TRBJ2-5
DNA: TGCGCCAGCAGTGAGTTCCGACTAGACGTAGGAGAAGAGACCCAGTACTTC
CDR3: CASSEFRLDVGEETQYF

size: -
V: TRBV11-2
D: -
J: TRBJ1-5
DNA: TGTGCCAGCAGCACGGACAGCAGTCAGCCCCAGCATTTT
CDR3: CASSTDSSQPQHF

size: -
V: TRBV10-3
D: -
J: TRBJ2-7
DNA: TGTGCCATCAGGCCCGGGACTGACTACGAGCAGTACTTC
CDR3: CAIRPGTDYEQYF

size: -
V: TRBV7-9
D: -
J: TRBJ2-7
DNA: TGTGCCAGCAGCAAACGGGAGTCCTACGAGCAGTACTTC
CDR3: CASSKRESYEQYF

size: -
V: TRBV5-8
D: -
J: TRBJ1-3
DNA: TGTGCCAGCAGCTTGCAAGGGAGCACTGGAAACACCATATATTTT
CDR3: CASSLQGSTGNTIYF

size: few
V: TRBV6-4
D: TRBD1
J: TRBJ2-5
DNA: TGTGCCAGCAGTGACTCGCCCGGGACAGGGCAAGAGACCCAGTACTTC
CDR3: CASSDSPGTGQETQYF

size: -
V: TRBV6-4
D: -
J: TRBJ2-2
DNA: TGTGCCAGCAGAACAGGGATCGCGAACACCGGGGAGCTGTTTTTT
CDR3: CASRTGIANTGELFF

size: -
V: TRBV19
D: -
J: TRBJ1-5
DNA: TGTGCCAGTAGTATGGGTGGGCAGTACAATCAGCCCCAGCATTTT
CDR3: CASSMGGQYNQPQHF

size: -
V: TRBV4-3
D: -
J: TRBJ1-1
DNA: TGCGCCAGCAGCCAAGAGTGGCAGTTGAACACTGAAGCTTTCTTT
CDR3: CASSQEWQLNTEAFF

size: -
V: TRBV28
D: TRBD1
J: TRBJ1-2
DNA: TGTGCCAGCAGTGCCCCGGGACAGGGGGCCGGCTACACCTTC
CDR3: CASSAPGQGAGYTF

size: -
V: TRBV7-8
D: TRBD2
J: TRBJ2-7
DNA: TGTGCCAGCAGCTCGGGACTAGCGGGAGTCCCCTCCTACGAGCAGTACTTC
CDR3: CASSSGLAGVPSYEQYF

size: -
V: TRBV2
D: -
J: TRBJ1-2
DNA: TGTGCCAGCAGTGAGGACTTCTATGGCTACACCTTC
CDR3: CASSEDFYGYTF

size: -
V: TRBV7-3
D: -
J: TRBJ1-1
DNA: TGTGCCAGCAGCCCCTCGGGACAACTGAACACTGAAGCTTTCTTT
CDR3: CASSPSGQLNTEAFF

size: -
V: TRBV16
D: -
J: TRBJ1-2
DNA: TGTGCCAGCAGCCAATCCCCCGACTATGGCTACACCTTC
CDR3: CASSQSPDYGYTF

size: -
V: TRBV5-1
D: TRBD2
J: TRBJ2-5
DNA: TGCGCCAGCAGCCCCCGAGCGGGAGTGTCAGAGACCCAGTACTTC
CDR3: CASSPRAGVSETQYF

size: -
V: TRBV18
D: -
J: TRBJ2-5
DNA: TGTGCCAGCTCTCGGACCGTGGGGGCACGAGAGACCCAGTACTTC
CDR3: CASSRTVGARETQYF

size: -
V: TRBV6-5
D: TRBD2
J: TRBJ2-7
DNA: TGTGCCAGCAGTTACCGCGGGGGGGCCTCGGGTTACGAGCAGTACTTC
CDR3: CASSYRGGASGYEQYF